The present T cell receptor (beta chain) was sequenced within a study of low-dose radiotherapy and immunotherapy resistance in tumors (dated by TCRdb to about 2022). Notes on the research overall: Cohort 1 received 0.5 Gy per fraction every 2 weeks, with a prescribed total PTV dose of 6.5 Gy. Cyclophosphamide 200 mg/m2 was given intravenously every two weeks, one day before each radiation and immunotherapy administration. For Cohort 2, the dose was 1 Gy per fraction given every two weeks, adding up to 13 Gy in total across 26 weeks. Eight patients were included in the translational analysis, namely three from the first dose cohort plus the first five from the second dose cohort. Starting on cycle 1 day 1, patients took 300 mg of aspirin by mouth once daily for four cycles. Randomization of trial participants into treatment groups was not performed. Nivolumab and ipilimumab were both given intravenously, with nivolumab at a 240 mg flat dose every two weeks and ipilimumab at 1 mg/kg every six weeks.

First-strand cDNA was synthesized with Superscript III and a set of TRAV- and TRBV-specific primers, covering both TCRalpha and TCRbeta chains. A roughly 19-cycle PCR with Phusion amplified the TCRs, pairing a constant-region primer with the adapter that was attached to the V primers. Isolated mRNA was amplified with the MessageAmp II aRNA Amplification Kit, using a roughly 16-hour in vitro transcription at 37°C. The Dynabeads mRNA DIRECT Purification Kit was used to isolate mRNA for TCR sequencing. A second approximately 25-cycle Phusion PCR added indexed Illumina adapters, and products were purified with AMPure XP beads. Deep sequencing of TCRalpha and TCRbeta libraries was performed on an Illumina MiniSeq instrument. Per the original workflow: Custom Perl scripts were used to pool TCR sequences that encoded the same protein, to remove out-of-frame sequences, and to calculate the abundance of each clonotype. Any TCR sequence supported by only a single read was excluded from analysis. Shannon entropy, Gini index, clonality, richness, and the frequency of TCRs shared between repertoires were included as repertoire metrics. TCRdb handled the public reads itself, with Q25 trimming in fastp and clone calling in MiXCR, and kept productive beta chains. A single entry per CDR3 protein holds the most common genes and DNA from its merged rows. The V and J calls were determined by TCRdb, not by the authors. In this sample the table shows 85,000 to 100,000 distinct CDR3 sequences, more than 8.5% of which occur a single time. In total, the top ten clones hold under 1.1% of the sample.

This sample's time point label indicates: before trial treatment. Donors were enrolled in RACIN, a single-arm phase I dose-escalation trial in which nivolumab, ipilimumab, aspirin, low-dose cyclophosphamide and low-dose radiotherapy were combined. Patients were eligible if they had advanced solid tumors that were TIL-negative. This clonotype has at least ten counts. The antigen it recognizes is unknown. Nothing much larger sits one base from this clone, and base qualities are not available. The germline V and J ends show losses of 3 bases and 0 bases respectively, and no gene match explains 0 bases of the junction. CDR1 SGDLS and CDR2 YYNGEE are derived from the germline V gene. The CDR3 contains 15 residues, cysteine and phenylalanine counted. The retained sequence is limited to the CDR3, 45 bases, with the frame set at the first base.

The rearrangement combines TRBV9 with TRBJ2-1; TRBD2 fits 10 bases in the junction. This clonotype originated in a male donor with prostate cancer. This specimen consisted of PBMCs, obtained before treatment. Here is the DNA: TGTGCCAGCAGCGCTAGCGGGAGCTCCTACAATGAGCAGTTCTTC. Translation gives CASSASGSSYNEQFF.